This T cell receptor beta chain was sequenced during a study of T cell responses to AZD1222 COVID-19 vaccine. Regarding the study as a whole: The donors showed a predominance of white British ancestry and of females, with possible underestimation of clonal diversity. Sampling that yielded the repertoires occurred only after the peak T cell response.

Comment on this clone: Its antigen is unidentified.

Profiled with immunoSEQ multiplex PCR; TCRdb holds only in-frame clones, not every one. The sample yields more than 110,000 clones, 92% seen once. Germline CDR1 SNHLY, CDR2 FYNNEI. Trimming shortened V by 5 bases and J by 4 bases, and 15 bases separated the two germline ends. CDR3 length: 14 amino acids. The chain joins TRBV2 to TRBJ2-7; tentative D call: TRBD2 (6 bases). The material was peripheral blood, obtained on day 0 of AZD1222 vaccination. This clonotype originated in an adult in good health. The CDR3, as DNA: TGTGCCAGCAGTCTGGACGGGGGACGGTACGAGCAGTACTTC. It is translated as CASSLDGGRYEQYF.